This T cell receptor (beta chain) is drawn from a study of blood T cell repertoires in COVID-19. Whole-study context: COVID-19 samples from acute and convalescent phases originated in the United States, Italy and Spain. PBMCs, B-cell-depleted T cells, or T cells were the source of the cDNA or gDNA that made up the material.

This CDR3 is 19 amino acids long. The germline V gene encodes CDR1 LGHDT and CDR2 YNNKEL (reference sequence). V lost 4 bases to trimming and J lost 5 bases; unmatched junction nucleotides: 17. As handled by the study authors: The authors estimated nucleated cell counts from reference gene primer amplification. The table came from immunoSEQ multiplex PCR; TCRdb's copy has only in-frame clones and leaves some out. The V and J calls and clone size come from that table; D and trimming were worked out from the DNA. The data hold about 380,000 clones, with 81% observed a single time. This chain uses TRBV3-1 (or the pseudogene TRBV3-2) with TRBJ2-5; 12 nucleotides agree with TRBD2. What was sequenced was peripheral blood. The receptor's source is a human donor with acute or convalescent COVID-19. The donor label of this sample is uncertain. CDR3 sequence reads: CASSPANRGLAGQGETQYF. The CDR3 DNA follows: TGTGCCAGCAGCCCAGCCAATAGGGGACTAGCGGGTCAGGGGGAGACCCAGTACTTC.